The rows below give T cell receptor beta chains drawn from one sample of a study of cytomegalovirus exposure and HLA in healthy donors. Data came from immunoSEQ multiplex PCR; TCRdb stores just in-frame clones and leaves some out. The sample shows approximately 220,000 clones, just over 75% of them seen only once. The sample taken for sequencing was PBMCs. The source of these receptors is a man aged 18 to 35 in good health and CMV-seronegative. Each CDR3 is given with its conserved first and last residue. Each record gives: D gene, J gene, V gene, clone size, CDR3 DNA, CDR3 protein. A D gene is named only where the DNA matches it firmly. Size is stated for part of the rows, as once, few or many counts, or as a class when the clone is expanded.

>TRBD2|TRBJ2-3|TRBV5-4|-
TGTGCCAGCAGCCGAGGTGGGAGGGATCATACGCAGTATTTT
CASSRGGRDHTQYF
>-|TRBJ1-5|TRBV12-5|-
TGTGCTAGTGGTTTCCTGATACCGACAGGAGTCCAGCCCCAGCATTTT
CASGFLIPTGVQPQHF
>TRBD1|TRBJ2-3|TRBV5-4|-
TGTGCCAGCAGCTTGCCCGGGACAGGATTAGATACGCAGTATTTT
CASSLPGTGLDTQYF
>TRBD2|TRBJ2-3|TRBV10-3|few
TGTGCCATCAGTGAGGGGCCTAGCGGGAGGGCAGATACGCAGTATTTT
CAISEGPSGRADTQYF
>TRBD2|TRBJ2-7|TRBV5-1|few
TGCGCCAGCAGCACTCTAGCGGGAGACGAGCAGTACTTC
CASSTLAGDEQYF
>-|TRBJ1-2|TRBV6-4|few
TGTGCCAGCAGGGCCAGTGGGGGGATTAACTATGGCTACACCTTC
CASRASGGINYGYTF
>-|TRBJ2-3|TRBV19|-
TGTGCCAGGGCCAGACTAGAAGAGAGGAGAGATACGCAGTATTTT
CARARLEERRDTQYF
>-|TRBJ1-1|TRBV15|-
TGTGCCACCAGCCTACTCTTTATGAACACTGAAGCTTTCTTT
CATSLLFMNTEAFF
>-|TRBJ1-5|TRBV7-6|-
TGTGCCAGCAGCTCGGAGGACGGAGTCAATCAGCCCCAGCATTTT
CASSSEDGVNQPQHF
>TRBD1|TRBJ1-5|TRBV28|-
TGTGCCAGCAGGCTGACAGGGTCCAGTCAGCCCCAGCATTTT
CASRLTGSSQPQHF
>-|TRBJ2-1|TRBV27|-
TGTGCCAGCAGCCCTAGCTACAATGAGCAGTTCTTC
CASSPSYNEQFF
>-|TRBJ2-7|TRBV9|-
TGTGCCAGCAGCCCCAACCCAAGGGGGAAAAGGGGAGAGCAGTACTTC
CASSPNPRGKRGEQYF
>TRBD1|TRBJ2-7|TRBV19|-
TGTGCCAGTAGTGCCCGGACAGGGGGCCAATTTACCTACGAGCAGTACTTC
CASSARTGGQFTYEQYF
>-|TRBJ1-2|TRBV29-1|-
TGCAGCGTTGAAGCTCAACCTAACACCTTC
CSVEAQPNTF
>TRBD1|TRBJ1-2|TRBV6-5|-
TGTGCCAGCAGTTACCTCGAGAAGGGGGCGCCTGGCTACACCTTC
CASSYLEKGAPGYTF
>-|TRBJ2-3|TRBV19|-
TGTGCCAGTAGTATTCGGTCATTTGGAGATACGCAGTATTTT
CASSIRSFGDTQYF
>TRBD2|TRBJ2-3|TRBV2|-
TGTGCCAGCAGTGGCGGGAGGGCCTCTGTGGGCACAGATACGCAGTATTTT
CASSGGRASVGTDTQYF
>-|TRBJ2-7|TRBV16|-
TGTGCCAGCAGCCAATCAGCAGGGGCCTGGGAGCAGTACTTC
CASSQSAGAWEQYF
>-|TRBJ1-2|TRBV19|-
TGTGCCAGTAGTGCCGGGGACTTTGCAAACTATGGCTACACCTTC
CASSAGDFANYGYTF
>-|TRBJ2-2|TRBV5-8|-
TGTGCCGGCATGCAGGGAGGCGTCACCGGGGAGCTGTTTTTT
CAGMQGGVTGELFF
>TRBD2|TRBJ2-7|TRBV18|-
TGTGCCAGCTCACCACCGGGACTAGCGGGAGAGGGAGAGCAGTACTTC
CASSPPGLAGEGEQYF
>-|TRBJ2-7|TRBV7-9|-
TGTGCCAGCGTCAAAACAGGGTTCTACGAGCAGTACTTC
CASVKTGFYEQYF
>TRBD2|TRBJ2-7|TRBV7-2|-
TGTGCCAGCAGCCTTGGACTAGCGGGAGGGGCCGAGCAGTACTTC
CASSLGLAGGAEQYF
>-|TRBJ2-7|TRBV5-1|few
TGCGCCAGCAGCTTACAGGGTAATGTCGACGAGCAGTACTTC
CASSLQGNVDEQYF